The 2 T cell receptor beta chains listed next were all sequenced from one sample in a study of tumor-infiltrating lymphocytes in oesophageal squamous cell carcinoma. TCRdb analysed the PCR reads with MiXCR anew, one entry per CDR3 protein. The data contain 15,000 to 25,000 distinct CDR3 sequences, just under 40% of them singletons. Specimen: esophageal tumor tissue. The source is a male donor with esophageal squamous cell carcinoma.

Notes on this clonotype: This may stem from a read error, because a much larger clone lies one nucleotide away. The genes are TRBV4-2 and TRBJ2-1, with no clear D. Trimming stripped 4 bases from V and 4 bases from J, with 14 bases between. Germline-derived CDR1 and CDR2 are LGHNA and YNFKEQ. The CDR3 length is 15 residues. CDR3 loop: CASSPRLPGYNEQFF. Written as DNA, the CDR3 is TGTGCCAGCAGCCCTCGACTCCCGGGTTACAATGAGCAGTTCTTC.

V gene TRBV7-2 combines with J gene TRBJ2-1, with TRBD1 matching 7 bases. Unmatched junction bases numbered 11, after V lost 2 bases and J lost 10 bases. The germline V gene encodes CDR1 SGHTA and CDR2 FQGNSA. The length of the CDR3 is 15 residues. The CDR3: CASSLTRGPLREQFF. CDR3 DNA: TGTGCCAGCAGCTTAACGAGGGGGCCCCTTCGGGAGCAGTTCTTC.